This T cell receptor (beta chain) derives from a study of cytomegalovirus exposure and HLA in healthy donors. The PCR employed 60 Vbeta primers together with 13 Jbeta primers. TCRdb's table, derived via immunoSEQ multiplex PCR, lists solely in-frame clones and lacks some. The repertoire holds around 150,000 clones, with around 88% as singletons. The V and J ends lost 3 bases and 2 bases respectively, with 14 bases between them. The CDR3 sequence is 15 residues long. The germline V gene encodes CDR1 GTSNPN and CDR2 SVGIG (reference sequence). Each donor was healthy, and each was a bone marrow donor. V usage is TRBV30 and J usage is TRBJ2-1; D might be TRBD2 (5 bases). The clonotype originates from a woman in her thirties in good health and CMV-seronegative. The sequenced sample consisted of PBMCs. CDR3 DNA sequence: TGTGCCTGGAGACTTGGCGGGCAAGCCTACAATGAGCAGTTCTTC. Protein: CAWRLGGQAYNEQFF.